Following are 20 T cell receptor beta chains from one sample sequenced in a study of CD8+ T cells in alopecia areata. RNA was extracted and reverse transcribed into cDNA as the sequencing template. Measured with immunoSEQ multiplex PCR; TCRdb has only the in-frame clones, and not every one. The profile covers 150,000 or so clones, with about 89% appearing a single time and roughly 15% taken by the ten largest. The starting material was CD8+ T cells sorted from blood, obtained at week 0. These receptors came from a human donor with alopecia areata.

The chain combines TRBV19 with TRBJ2-5; 7 positions match TRBD1. In germline, CDR1 is LNHDA, CDR2 SQIVND (reference sequence). The CDR3 sequence is 14 residues long. The junction had 2 bases not matched to a gene; V was cut back by 4 bases and J by 0 bases. CDR3 DNA sequence: TGTGCCAGTAGTAGGGGACAGTACCAAGAGACCCAGTACTTC. The encoded protein is CASSRGQYQETQYF. The full variable domain, its missing parts supplied by reference TRBV19 and TRBJ2-5, is DGGITQSPKYLFRKEGQNVTLSCEQNLNHDAMYWYRQDPGQGLRLIYYSQIVNDFQKGDIAEGYSVSREKKESFPLTVTSAQKNPTAFYLCASSRGQYQETQYFGPGTRLLVL.

The gene calls are TRBV9 and TRBJ2-5; 8 nucleotides align to TRBD2. The germline CDR1 and CDR2 sequences are SGDLS and YYNGEE. V lost 4 bases and J lost 1; bases outside the gene matches: 9. This CDR3 has 16 residues. In nucleotides, the CDR3 is TGTGCCAGCAGCCCCCCCGGGGGGGGACTCCAAGAGACCCAGTACTTC. It is translated as CASSPPGGGLQETQYF.

The rearrangement joins TRBV9 to TRBJ2-7; D possibly corresponds to TRBD1 (5 bases). Between the trimmed V and J ends, which lost 4 bases and 0 bases, there was a span of 14 bases. Germline assignment: CDR1 SGDLS and CDR2 YYNGEE. The CDR3 consists of 15 residues. CDR3 coding DNA: TGTGCCAGCAGCCTACGACAGACACCCTCCTACGAGCAGTACTTC. Amino acids: CASSLRQTPSYEQYF.

The rearrangement links TRBV9 to TRBJ2-1; unclear D gene. Trimming removed 3 bases from V and 7 bases from J, with 11 bases in between. Germline assignment: CDR1 SGDLS and CDR2 YYNGEE. This CDR3 comprises 13 residues. The CDR3 DNA follows: TGTGCCAGCAGCGGCCAACTGAGGAATGAGCAGTTCTTC. This sequence encodes CASSGQLRNEQFF.

The CDR3 spells CASSRDSYEQYF. As DNA, the CDR3 is TGTGCCAGCAGTAGGGACTCCTACGAGCAGTACTTC. The gene calls are TRBV27 and TRBJ2-7; D gene uncertain. The CDR3 runs 12 residues. V shed 5 bases and J shed 0 bases, with 5 bases lying between them. The germline V gene has CDR1 MNHEY and CDR2 SMNVEV (reference sequence).

CDR3 loop: CASRVEQNEQFF. As DNA, the CDR3 is TGTGCCAGCAGGGTTGAGCAGAATGAGCAGTTCTTC. The chain recombines TRBV27 with TRBJ2-1; D is undetermined. The germline V gene has CDR1 MNHEY and CDR2 SMNVEV (reference sequence). The V gene lost 6 bases and the J gene lost 7 bases, with 10 bases spanning the gap. The CDR3 is 12 amino acids.

V and J are TRBV27 and TRBJ2-3, with 15 bases identical to TRBD2. CDR1 and CDR2 from the germline V gene are MNHEY and SMNVEV (reference sequence). V shed 0 bases and J 2 bases; nucleotides not matched to a gene: 6. The CDR3 spans 19 residues. The CDR3: CASSLSGWTSGGATDTQYF. The CDR3 region has the DNA TGTGCCAGCAGTTTATCGGGTTGGACTAGCGGGGGGGCCACAGATACGCAGTATTTT.

This clone was counted a few times. This chain joins TRBV29-1 and TRBJ2-7; 12 bases map to TRBD2. In germline, CDR1 is SQVTM, CDR2 ANQGSEA. J lost 7 bases, V lost 7 bases, and 8 bases had no gene match. The length of the CDR3 is 13 residues. The CDR3 protein is CSADAGTSGEQYF. In nucleotides, the CDR3 is TGCAGCGCCGACGCCGGGACTAGCGGGGAGCAGTACTTC.

This chain links TRBV10-3 with TRBJ2-7; the match to TRBD2 covers 7 bases. The CDR3 contains 13 residues. The trim removed 8 bases at V and 4 bases at J, leaving 8 bases unmatched. Looked up from germline, CDR1 is ENHRY and CDR2 is SYGVKD. The CDR3 loop reads CAIGGDSIYEQYF. In DNA form, the CDR3 reads TGTGCCATCGGGGGGGACTCCATTTACGAGCAGTACTTC.

The J gene is TRBJ1-1, the V gene TRBV7-9; D gene ambiguous. The germline CDR1 and CDR2 sequences are SEHNR and FQNEAQ (reference sequence). Trimming stripped 1 base from V and 0 bases from J, with 6 bases between. CDR3 length equals 14 residues. CDR3 DNA sequence: TGTGCCAGCAGCTTAGACGTTTTGAACACTGAAGCTTTCTTT. Residues: CASSLDVLNTEAFF.

The chain combines TRBV6-1 with TRBJ1-2; possible D gene TRBD1, 5 bases. V lost 0 bases and J 0 bases, leaving 8 bases between the germline ends. This CDR3 is built from 15 residues. Germline-derived CDR1 and CDR2 are MNHNS and SASEGT. CDR3 residues: CASSEALQANYGYTF. The CDR3 nucleotides read TGTGCCAGCAGTGAAGCATTACAGGCTAACTATGGCTACACCTTC.

The genes are TRBV7-8 and TRBJ2-1; D is tentatively TRBD1 or TRBD2 (6 bases each). The CDR3 totals 15 residues. V was cut by 5 bases and J by 7 bases, with 18 bases left in between. The germline gives CDR1 SGHVS, CDR2 FQNEAQ. CDR3 in amino acids: CASSERGGGWNEQFF. DNA for the CDR3: TGTGCCAGCAGCGAACGAGGAGGGGGTTGGAATGAGCAGTTCTTC.

As regards this clone: This sample also contains other DNA sequences that code for the same CDR3. The V call is TRBV7-9, the J call TRBJ2-7; no clear D. Trimming shortened V by 1 base and J by 5 bases, and 3 bases separated the two germline ends. Germline-derived CDR1 and CDR2 are SEHNR and FQNEAQ (reference sequence). CDR3 size: 11 residues. The CDR3 here is CASSLDDEQYF. In DNA form, the CDR3 reads TGTGCCAGCAGCTTAGATGACGAGCAGTACTTC.

The chain has TRBV19 and TRBJ1-2, with a weak D call TRBD1 (5 bases). Trimming cost V 7 bases and J 4 bases, with 16 bases left between them. Germline assignment: CDR1 LNHDA and CDR2 SQIVND (reference sequence). The CDR3 extends over 14 amino acids. Written as DNA, the CDR3 is TGTGCCAGTACCCCAGTCGGGGGTGCCTATGGCTACACCTTC. Translation gives CASTPVGGAYGYTF.

The rearrangement uses TRBV10-2 and TRBJ2-1; 10 positions agree with TRBD2. From germline, CDR1 is WSHSY and CDR2 SAAADI. J was trimmed by 4 bases and V by 6 bases; bases with no gene match: 6. CDR3 length: 15 amino acids. The CDR3, as DNA: TGCGCCAGCAGGGGGACTAGCGCCCCTTACAATGAGCAGTTCTTC. Translated, it gives CASRGTSAPYNEQFF.

This sequence joins TRBV7-9 and TRBJ1-6; D is ambiguous. This CDR3 spans 13 amino acids. Trimming left V 10 bases short and J 9 bases short, with 16 bases between. The germline V gene encodes CDR1 SEHNR and CDR2 FQNEAQ (reference sequence). In nucleotides, the CDR3 is TGTGCCACCCCGGCCGACGAGCGTTCACCCCTCCACTTT. Translated: CATPADERSPLHF.

This chain uses TRBV13 with TRBJ2-2; maybe TRBD2 (5 bases). The CDR3 runs to 13 residues. Germline-derived CDR1 and CDR2 are PRHDT and FYEKMQ (reference sequence). Trimming left V 5 bases short and J 6 bases short, with 10 bases between. CDR3 in amino acids: CASSEDSPGELFF. CDR3 nucleotide sequence: TGTGCCAGCAGCGAGGACTCCCCCGGGGAGCTGTTTTTT.

The chain couples TRBV11-2 to TRBJ2-5; possibly TRBD1 for D (6 bases). CDR1 is SGHAT and CDR2 is FQNNGV in the germline V gene. The V gene lost 5 bases and the J gene lost 3 bases, with 7 bases spanning the gap. The CDR3 length is 12 residues. As DNA, the CDR3 is TGTGCCAGCAGCCCAGGGGAAGAGACCCAGTACTTC. Protein: CASSPGEETQYF.

This chain joins TRBV30 and TRBJ2-7; 7 bases line up with TRBD2. Looked up from germline, CDR1 is GTSNPN and CDR2 is SVGIG (reference sequence). Trimming took 3 bases from V and 7 from J; bases not matched to a gene: 9. The CDR3 contains 13 residues. DNA of the CDR3: TGTGCCTGGAGGGGCGGGAGTGTGTATGAGCAGTACTTC. This encodes CAWRGGSVYEQYF.

The gene calls are TRBV13 and TRBJ2-1; TRBD2 agrees at 11 bases. Germline V gene lookup returns CDR1 PRHDT and CDR2 FYEKMQ (reference sequence). The CDR3 sequence is 16 residues long. V lost 5 bases and J lost 6; bases outside the gene matches: 9. CDR3 amino acids: CASSLATSGRGNEQFF. The CDR3 DNA follows: TGTGCCAGCAGCCTAGCCACTAGCGGGAGAGGCAATGAGCAGTTCTTC.